Given below is one T cell receptor (beta chain) in context. The data were taken from a study of technical replicates of blood from a few donors. The assay was immunoSEQ multiplex PCR, and TCRdb's table has in-frame clones only and misses some. The sample contains roughly 100,000 clones, approximately 96% of which appear only once. The origin of this receptor is a human donor in good health. Sequenced material: T cells isolated from PBMCs.

The CDR3 DNA follows: TGCGCCAGCAGCTGGGACTCGCAGGGTTGGGAGACCCAGTACTTC. Translated, it gives CASSWDSQGWETQYF. The chain joins TRBV5-1 to TRBJ2-5, with a tentative D call TRBD2 (6 bases). Between the trimmed V and J ends, which lost 3 bases and 5 bases, there was a span of 17 bases. Germline CDR1 is SGHRS and CDR2 is YFSETQ. CDR3 length: 15 residues.